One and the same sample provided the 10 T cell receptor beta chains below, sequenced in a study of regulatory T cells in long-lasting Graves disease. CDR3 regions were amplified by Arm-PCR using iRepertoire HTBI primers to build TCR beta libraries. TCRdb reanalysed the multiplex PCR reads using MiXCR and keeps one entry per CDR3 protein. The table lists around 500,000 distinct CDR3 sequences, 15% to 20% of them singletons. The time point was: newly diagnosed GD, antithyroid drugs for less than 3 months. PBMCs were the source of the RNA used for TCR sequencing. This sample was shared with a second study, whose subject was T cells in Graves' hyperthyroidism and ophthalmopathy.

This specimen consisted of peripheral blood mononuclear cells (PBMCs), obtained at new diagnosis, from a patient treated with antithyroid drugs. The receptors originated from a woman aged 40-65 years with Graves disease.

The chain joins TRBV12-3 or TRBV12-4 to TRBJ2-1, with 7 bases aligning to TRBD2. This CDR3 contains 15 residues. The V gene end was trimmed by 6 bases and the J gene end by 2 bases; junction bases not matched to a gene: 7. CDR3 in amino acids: CASRTRRGAYNEQFF. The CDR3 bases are TGTGCCAGCAGAACGCGACGGGGGGCCTACAATGAGCAGTTCTTC.

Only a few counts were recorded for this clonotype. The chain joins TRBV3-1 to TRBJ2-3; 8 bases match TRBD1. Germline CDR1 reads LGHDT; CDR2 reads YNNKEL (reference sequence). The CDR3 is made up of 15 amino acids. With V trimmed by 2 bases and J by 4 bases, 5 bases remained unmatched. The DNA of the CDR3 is TGTGCCAGCAGCCAAACAGGGGGGCCCCCAGATACGCAGTATTTT. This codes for CASSQTGGPPDTQYF.

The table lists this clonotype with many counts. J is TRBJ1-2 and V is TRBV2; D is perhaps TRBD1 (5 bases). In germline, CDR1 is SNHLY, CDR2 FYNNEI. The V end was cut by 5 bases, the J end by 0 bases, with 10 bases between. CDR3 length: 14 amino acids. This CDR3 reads CASSSQGPNYGYTF. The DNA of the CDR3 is TGTGCCAGCAGTAGTCAGGGACCTAACTATGGCTACACCTTC.

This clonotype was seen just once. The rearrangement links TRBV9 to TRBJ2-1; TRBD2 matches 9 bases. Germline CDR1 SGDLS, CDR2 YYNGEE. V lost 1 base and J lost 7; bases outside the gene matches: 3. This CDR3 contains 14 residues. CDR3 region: CASSVTSGQNEQFF. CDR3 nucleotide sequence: TGTGCCAGCAGCGTAACTAGCGGGCAAAATGAGCAGTTCTTC.

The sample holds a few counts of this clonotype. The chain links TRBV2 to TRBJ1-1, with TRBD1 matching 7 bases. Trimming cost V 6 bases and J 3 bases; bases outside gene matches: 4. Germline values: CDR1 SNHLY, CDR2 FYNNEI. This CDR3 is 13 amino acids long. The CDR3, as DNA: TGTGCCAGCAGGGAGGACAGGTACACTGAAGCTTTCTTT. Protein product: CASREDRYTEAFF.

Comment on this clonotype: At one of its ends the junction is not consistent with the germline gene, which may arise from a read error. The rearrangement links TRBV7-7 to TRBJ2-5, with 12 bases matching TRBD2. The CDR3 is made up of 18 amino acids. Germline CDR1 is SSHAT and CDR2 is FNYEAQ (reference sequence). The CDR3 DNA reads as TGTGCTAGCAGCTTAGCTAGCGGGGGGGCCGGGTACCAAGAGACCCAGTACTTC. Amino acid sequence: CASSLASGGAGYQETQYF.

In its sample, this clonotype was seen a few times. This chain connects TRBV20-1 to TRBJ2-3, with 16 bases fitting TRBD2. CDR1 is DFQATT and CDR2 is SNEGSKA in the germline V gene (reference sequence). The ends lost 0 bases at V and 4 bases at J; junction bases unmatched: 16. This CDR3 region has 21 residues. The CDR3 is CSARENRAGTSGGAGADTQYF. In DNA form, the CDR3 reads TGCAGTGCTAGAGAAAACCGGGCCGGGACTAGCGGGGGGGCAGGTGCAGATACGCAGTATTTT.

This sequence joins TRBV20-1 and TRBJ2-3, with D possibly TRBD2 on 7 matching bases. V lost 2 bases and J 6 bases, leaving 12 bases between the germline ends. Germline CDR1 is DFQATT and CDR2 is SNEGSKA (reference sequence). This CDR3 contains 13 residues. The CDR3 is CSARRGGPDTQYF. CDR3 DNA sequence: TGCAGTGCTAGAAGGGGGGGCCCCGATACGCAGTATTTT.

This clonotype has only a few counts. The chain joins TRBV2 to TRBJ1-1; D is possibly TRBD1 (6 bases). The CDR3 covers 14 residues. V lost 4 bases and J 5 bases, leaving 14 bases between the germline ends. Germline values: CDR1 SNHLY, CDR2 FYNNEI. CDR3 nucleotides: TGTGCCAGCAGTGGGGAGCAACAGGGTACTGAAGCTTTCTTT. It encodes CASSGEQQGTEAFF. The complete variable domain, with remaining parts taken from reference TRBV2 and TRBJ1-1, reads EPEVTQTPSHQVTQMGQEVILRCVPISNHLYFYWYRQILGQKVEFLVSFYNNEISEKSEIFDDQFSVERPDGSNFTLKIRSTKLEDSAMYFCASSGEQQGTEAFFGQGTRLTVV.

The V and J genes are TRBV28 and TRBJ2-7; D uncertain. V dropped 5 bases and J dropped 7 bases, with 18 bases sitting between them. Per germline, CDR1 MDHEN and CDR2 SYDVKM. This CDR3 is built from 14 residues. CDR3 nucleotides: TGTGCCAGCAGTCTCGGGTGGGAAACGCGGGAGCAGTACTTC. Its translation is CASSLGWETREQYF.